These 3 T cell receptor beta chains were all obtained from the same sample, sequenced in a study of T cells expressing NK-cell markers (dated by TCRdb to 2020 to 2022). Receptors were amplified or captured by 5' RACE. The sequencing machine was an Illumina HiSeq 2000. TCRdb reprocessed the reads into one record per CDR3 protein sequence, lacking DNA. The sample table holds 300,000 or so distinct CDR3 sequences. The ten largest clones represent roughly 4.2% of the sample. The sequencing sample was made of blood T cells: a sorted CD56 or NKG2C T cell subset, CD4+ or CD8+ T cells, or bulk PBMC T cells (not recorded which). The receptors originated from a woman between 18 and 70 years old in good health.

This sequence joins TRBV25-1 and TRBJ1-1. CDR1 is MGHDK and CDR2 is SYGVNS in the germline V gene. The CDR3 contains 13 residues. This CDR3 is CASRPTQNTEAFF.

The V call is TRBV12-3 or TRBV12-4, the J call TRBJ2-7; the TCRdb call, TRBD1, lacks DNA for checking. There are 14 residues in the CDR3. CDR3 sequence: CASSSGATPYEQYF.

The rearrangement links TRBV7-2 to TRBJ2-5; TCRdb selects TRBD1, and the lack of DNA leaves this call unchecked. Germline V gene lookup returns CDR1 SGHTA and CDR2 FQGNSA. The CDR3 consists of 15 residues. The CDR3 region is CASSPGGDYKETQYF.